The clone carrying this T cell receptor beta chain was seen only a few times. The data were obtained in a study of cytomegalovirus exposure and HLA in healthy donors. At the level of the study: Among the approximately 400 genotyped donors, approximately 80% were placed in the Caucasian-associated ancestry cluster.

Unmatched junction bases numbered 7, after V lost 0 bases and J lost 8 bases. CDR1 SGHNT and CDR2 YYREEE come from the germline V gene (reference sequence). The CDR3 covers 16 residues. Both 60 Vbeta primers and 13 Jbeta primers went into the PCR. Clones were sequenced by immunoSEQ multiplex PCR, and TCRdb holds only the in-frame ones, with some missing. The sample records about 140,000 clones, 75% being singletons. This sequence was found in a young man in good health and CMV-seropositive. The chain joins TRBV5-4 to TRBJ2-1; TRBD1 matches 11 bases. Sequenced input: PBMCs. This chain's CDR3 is CASSLVGDRGNDEQFF. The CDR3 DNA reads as TGTGCCAGCAGCTTGGTTGGGGACAGGGGGAATGATGAGCAGTTCTTC.